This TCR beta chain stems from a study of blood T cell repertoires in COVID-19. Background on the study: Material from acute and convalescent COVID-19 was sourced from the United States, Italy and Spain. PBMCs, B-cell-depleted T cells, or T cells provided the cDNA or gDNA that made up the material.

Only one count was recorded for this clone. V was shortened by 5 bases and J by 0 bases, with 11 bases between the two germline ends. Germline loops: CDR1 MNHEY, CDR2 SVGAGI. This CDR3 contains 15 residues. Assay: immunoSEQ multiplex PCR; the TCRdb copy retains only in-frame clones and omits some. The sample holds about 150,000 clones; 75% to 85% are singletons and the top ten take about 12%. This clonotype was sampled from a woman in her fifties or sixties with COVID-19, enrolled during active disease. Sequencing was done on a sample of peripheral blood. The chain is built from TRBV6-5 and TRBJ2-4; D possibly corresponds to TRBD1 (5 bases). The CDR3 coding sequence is TGTGCCAGCAGTCTGGCAGGGCTAGCCAAAAACATTCAGTACTTC. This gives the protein CASSLAGLAKNIQYF.